This TCR beta chain was identified in a study of cytotoxic CD8 clonotypes in ibrutinib-treated CLL. Germline V gene data show CDR1 as SGHNT and CDR2 as YYREEE (reference sequence). CDR3 length: 14 amino acids. V was trimmed by 4 bases and J by 2 bases, leaving 12 bases between them. The assay was immunoSEQ multiplex PCR, and TCRdb's table has in-frame clones only and misses some. The sample holds some 200,000 clones, roughly 73% seen once. This clone was detected once. The starting material was PBMCs, obtained after 12 months of ibrutinib treatment. J is TRBJ1-2 and V is TRBV5-4; no clear D. This receptor was obtained from a human donor with chronic lymphocytic leukemia. CDR3: CASSPTPDNYGYTF. The DNA of the CDR3 is TGTGCCAGCAGCCCGACCCCGGACAACTATGGCTACACCTTC.